This is a list of T cell receptor beta chains from one sample in a study of blood T cells in healthy people across ages. A single record per CDR3 protein comes from TCRdb applying MiXCR to the 5' RACE reads. The sample lists roughly 800,000 distinct CDR3 sequences, 58% occurring once. The source material was blood. The receptors come from a man aged 30 to 39 in good health. Each CDR3 is given with its conserved first and last residue. Where a row states a size, it is once, few, many or the class of an expanded clone; other rows omit it.

TRBV4-2 | few | CASSQVNSGAPYEQYF
TRBV29-1 | NA | CSVPGQNLYEQYF
TRBV12-3/TRBV12-4 | NA | CASSFGTRISEQYF
TRBV20-1 | NA | CSARVPAGRSSYEQYF
TRBV18 | NA | CASSQQSYEQYF
TRBV27 | few | CASSLRGSYEQYF
TRBV6-5 | NA | CASSYSWGGQYEQYF
TRBV6-5 | NA | CASSYSGGGLDTQYF
TRBV7-2 | few | CASRPGTVDYGYTF
TRBV6-5 | NA | CASSYFPRDSLTYNEQFF
TRBV29-1 | NA | CSVGVSGRGEQYF
TRBV29-1 | NA | CSVWNSGANVLTF
TRBV28 | NA | CASSLRPRAGGSLYEQYF
TRBV20-1 | NA | CSATGRFYNEQFF